This T cell receptor (beta chain) was profiled in a study of blood T cell repertoires in COVID-19. Looking at the study overall: From the United States, Italy and Spain came samples of acute and convalescent COVID-19.

In the source study's methods: For nucleated cells, counts were estimated from reference gene primer amplification. Using immunoSEQ multiplex PCR, the repertoire was profiled, and TCRdb retains in-frame clones only, with some absent. From that table come the V and J calls and clone size; the DNA was used to work out D and trimming. The table lists tens of thousands of clones, roughly 85% of them singletons, with around 39% in the top ten. The V and J ends lost 9 bases and 1 base respectively, with 9 bases between them. Germline V gene lookup returns CDR1 ENHRY and CDR2 SYGVKD. The CDR3 sequence is 13 residues long. This clone was recorded only once.

This TCR came from a man of 80 years or more with acute or convalescent COVID-19. This sequence joins TRBV10-3 and TRBJ1-4, with a tentative D call TRBD1 (5 bases). Source material: peripheral blood. CDR3 coding DNA: TGTGCCATTCAGGGCAGAACTAATGAAAAACTGTTTTTT. Protein product: CAIQGRTNEKLFF.